This T cell receptor beta chain was found in a study of shared clonotypes between healthy human individuals. Among the donors, all were Caucasian adults who lived in Nashville, Tennessee. A remark on this clone: Its specificity is not known. Other DNA sequences in the sample encode the same CDR3.

Study observations and caveats: Naive subsets generally had larger estimated richness than memory subsets.

This CDR3 region has 13 residues. V dropped 2 bases and J dropped 3; count of bases not matched to a gene: 0. CDR1 SGDLS and CDR2 YYNGEE come from the germline V gene. TCRdb keeps only in-frame clones here, not all; method: immunoSEQ multiplex PCR. The sample carries millions of clones, 85% to 95% recorded once. The sequenced sample consisted of naive CD4+ T cells sorted from blood. The sample's subset: CD45RA+ positively selected. V gene TRBV9 combines with J gene TRBJ1-2; 8 bases are shared with TRBD1. The origin of this receptor is a man aged 18 to 35 in good health. This CDR3 reads CASSVTGDYGYTF. For the CDR3, the DNA is TGTGCCAGCAGCGTGACAGGGGACTATGGCTACACCTTC.